This T cell receptor (beta chain) was captured by sequencing in a study of blood T cells in healthy people across ages. Study findings and constraints: Among T cells, TCR beta diversity per million cells dropped roughly linearly as age rose. There was no known CMV status for donors, so expanded clonotype changes were possibly confounded.

J lost 3 bases, V lost 6 bases, and 10 bases had no gene match. Germline V CDR1 and CDR2: MNHNS, SASEGT. The CDR3 extends over 16 amino acids. Total RNA amounts of at least 6 micrograms were extracted per sample. Then a second PCR, running roughly 6 to 12 cycles, was carried out with a sample-barcoded 5' primer and a J-beta primer mix. MiXCR, applied by TCRdb to the 5' RACE reads, yields one record per CDR3 protein. The sample yields 1,100,000 or so distinct CDR3 sequences, more than 40% seen once. About this clonotype itself: Its specificity is not known.

This TCR was recovered from a woman aged 60-70 years in good health. This rearrangement joins TRBV6-1 to TRBJ2-7, with 11 bases aligning to TRBD2. Sequenced input: blood. CDR3 sequence reads: CASRTGSSGRIYEQYF. CDR3 DNA sequence: TGTGCCAGCAGGACAGGATCTAGCGGGAGGATCTACGAGCAGTACTTC.